What follows are 30 T cell receptor beta chains derived from one specimen sequenced in a study of technical replicates of blood from several donors. Sequencing used immunoSEQ multiplex PCR; TCRdb keeps in-frame clones, though not all of them. The repertoire has tens of thousands of clones, 95% to 99% of them found once; the top ten carry 0.2% to 0.25%. The specimen was T cells isolated from PBMCs. These receptors all stem from a human donor in good health.

This chain connects TRBV30 to TRBJ2-7; 12 bases are a match to TRBD1. The germline gives CDR1 GTSNPN, CDR2 SVGIG (reference sequence). This CDR3 has 15 amino acids. After removal of 8 bases from V and 6 bases from J, the junction contained 14 bases not matched to a gene. The CDR3 DNA reads TGTGCCCTTAAGAGACCCGGGACAGGGGGCTTCGAGCAGTACTTC. It translates to CALKRPGTGGFEQYF.

This sequence joins TRBV28 and TRBJ1-5; 7 bases are shared with TRBD1. With 6 bases clipped from V and 5 bases from J, the junction kept 7 bases outside the gene matches. Germline V gene sequence: CDR1 MDHEN, CDR2 SYDVKM. The CDR3 covers 14 residues. The CDR3 coding sequence is TGTGCCAGCAGAATTCAGGGGGAAGATCAGCCCCAGCATTTT. Protein: CASRIQGEDQPQHF.

This clone is a singleton in its sample. This sequence joins TRBV11-3 and TRBJ1-2; 7 positions match TRBD1. The CDR3 totals 16 residues. Per germline, CDR1 SGHNT and CDR2 YENEEA. The V segment lost 5 bases and the J segment 2 bases; nucleotides outside the gene matches: 11. The CDR3 DNA reads as TGTGCCAGCAGCCCCCCACCAGGGGGTTTAAACTATGGCTACACCTTC. Protein sequence: CASSPPPGGLNYGYTF.

The V and J genes are TRBV18 and TRBJ1-5; no clear D gene. V lost 1 base and J lost 4, with 11 bases in between. The CDR3 consists of 15 residues. Germline CDR1 and CDR2: KGHSH and LQKENI. CDR3 loop: CASSPQPGENQPQHF. The CDR3 bases are TGTGCCAGCTCACCACAGCCCGGGGAGAATCAGCCCCAGCATTTT.

The V call is TRBV5-1, the J call TRBJ2-5, with 7 bases aligning to TRBD1. CDR3 size: 14 residues. With 5 bases clipped from V and 3 bases from J, the junction kept 7 bases outside the gene matches. Germline loops: CDR1 SGHRS, CDR2 YFSETQ. The DNA of the CDR3 is TGCGCCAGCAGGGCATTTACAGGGGAAGAGACCCAGTACTTC. It codes for CASRAFTGEETQYF.

This rearrangement joins TRBV7-9 to TRBJ1-1; TRBD1 might be the D (5 bases). Trimming shortened V by 5 bases and J by 6 bases, and 7 bases separated the two germline ends. The CDR3 is 11 residues long. The germline CDR1 and CDR2 sequences are SEHNR and FQNEAQ (reference sequence). CDR3 loop: CASSPGAEAFF. The CDR3 region has the DNA TGTGCCAGCAGCCCGGGGGCTGAAGCTTTCTTT.

The chain carries TRBV7-2 and TRBJ2-7; D is possibly TRBD1 (6 bases). The V end lost 4 bases, the J end lost 5 bases, and 18 bases lay between the germline ends. The CDR3 covers 15 residues. Germline V CDR1 and CDR2: SGHTA, FQGNSA. CDR3 nucleotides: TGTGCCAGCAGCTGGACAGACCATCTCGCAGACGAGCAGTACTTC. This gives the protein CASSWTDHLADEQYF.

The chain employs TRBV4-3 and TRBJ1-1; the D is unclear. The CDR3 consists of 13 residues. Between the trimmed V and J ends, which lost 2 bases and 1 base, there was a span of 5 bases. CDR1 and CDR2 (germline): LGHNA, YSLEER. Here the CDR3 reads CASSQRENTEAFF. As DNA, the CDR3 is TGCGCCAGCAGCCAACGGGAGAACACTGAAGCTTTCTTT.

This chain links TRBV21-1 with TRBJ1-4; the DNA was not compared with TRBD1, the D call given in the table. TRBV21-1 is reported as a pseudogene. The CDR3 is made up of 15 amino acids. The CDR3 loop is CASSNLQGKREKLFF. CDR3 DNA sequence: TGTGCCAGCAGCAACCTACAGGGGAAAAGGGAAAAACTGTTTTTT.

This sequence joins TRBV28 and TRBJ1-4; D unresolved. Germline values: CDR1 MDHEN, CDR2 SYDVKM. This CDR3 is built from 11 residues. Trimming left V 6 bases short and J 13 bases short, with 12 bases between. CDR3 protein: CASSSPEGLFF. The DNA for the CDR3 is TGTGCCAGCAGCTCCCCAGAGGGACTGTTTTTT.

The J gene is TRBJ2-6, the V gene TRBV28; D is unresolved. CDR1 MDHEN and CDR2 SYDVKM come from the germline V gene. Trimming pared 1 base from V and 0 bases from J, leaving 4 bases between. The CDR3 loop spans 15 amino acids. The CDR3 protein is CASSLSISGANVLTF. CDR3 coding DNA: TGTGCCAGCAGTTTATCTATCTCTGGGGCCAACGTCCTGACTTTC.

The rearrangement uses TRBV5-1 and TRBJ2-2; a possible D gene is TRBD2 (6 bases). Germline loops: CDR1 SGHRS, CDR2 YFSETQ. The germline V and J ends were trimmed by 0 bases and 6 bases, with 12 bases remaining between them. The CDR3 contains 15 residues. CDR3 loop: CASSLEHGRSGELFF. The CDR3 DNA reads as TGCGCCAGCAGCTTGGAGCACGGGAGATCCGGGGAGCTGTTTTTT.

The gene calls are TRBV9 and TRBJ1-1; possible D gene TRBD1, 6 bases. The length of the CDR3 is 14 residues. V lost 4 bases and J 0 bases, leaving 10 bases between the germline ends. Germline loops: CDR1 SGDLS, CDR2 YYNGEE. The CDR3 region has the DNA TGTGCCAGCAGCCCGGGACATCTGAACACTGAAGCTTTCTTT. Translation gives CASSPGHLNTEAFF.

V gene TRBV9 combines with J gene TRBJ1-1, with D possibly matching TRBD1 (5 bases). Germline loops: CDR1 SGDLS, CDR2 YYNGEE. The V end was cut by 5 bases, the J end by 2 bases, with 10 bases between. The CDR3 consists of 13 residues. CDR3 region: CASSLQGNTEAFF. The CDR3 DNA is TGTGCCAGCAGTTTGCAGGGTAACACTGAAGCTTTCTTT. The variable domain in full, with the rest retrieved from reference TRBV9 and TRBJ1-1, is DSGVTQTPKHLITATGQRVTLRCSPRSGDLSVYWYQQSLDQGLQFLIQYYNGEERAKGNILERFSAQQFPDLHSELNLSSLELGDSALYFCASSLQGNTEAFFGQGTRLTVV.

The CDR3 spells CASSVGGLAASYNEQFF. The CDR3, as DNA: TGTGCCAGCAGCGTAGGAGGACTAGCGGCCTCCTACAATGAGCAGTTCTTC. V and J are TRBV9 and TRBJ2-1; 10 positions match TRBD2. The CDR3 spans 17 residues. V shed 0 bases and J 0 bases; nucleotides not matched to a gene: 3. Germline CDR1 reads SGDLS; CDR2 reads YYNGEE. Variable domain in full (rest from reference TRBV9 and TRBJ2-1): DSGVTQTPKHLITATGQRVTLRCSPRSGDLSVYWYQQSLDQGLQFLIQYYNGEERAKGNILERFSAQQFPDLHSELNLSSLELGDSALYFCASSVGGLAASYNEQFFGPGTRLTVL.

The V and J genes are TRBV11-3 and TRBJ2-5; TRBD2 matches 9 bases. Germline-derived CDR1 and CDR2 are SGHNT and YENEEA. Germline trimming cut 6 bases from V and 5 bases from J; bases unmatched to any gene: 13. CDR3 length: 16 amino acids. The chain's CDR3 is CASRNLRAGGKETQYF. The CDR3, as DNA: TGTGCCAGCAGGAATCTCAGGGCGGGAGGGAAGGAGACCCAGTACTTC.

The chain carries TRBV30 and TRBJ2-1; the match to TRBD1 covers 9 bases. With V trimmed by 5 bases and J by 3 bases, 5 bases remained unmatched. The CDR3 is made up of 14 amino acids. Looked up from germline, CDR1 is GTSNPN and CDR2 is SVGIG (reference sequence). Written as DNA, the CDR3 is TGTGCCTGGTGGGGACAGGGCCACTACAATGAGCAGTTCTTC. Protein: CAWWGQGHYNEQFF. Full variable domain (missing parts from reference TRBV30 and TRBJ2-1): SQTIHQWPATLVQPVGSPLSLECTVEGTSNPNLYWYRQAAGRGLQLLFYSVGIGQISSEVPQNLSASRPQDRQFILSSKKLLLSDSGFYLCAWWGQGHYNEQFFGPGTRLTVL.

The V and J genes are TRBV27 and TRBJ1-2; D is undetermined. The CDR3 is 13 residues long. V was clipped by 3 bases and J by 4 bases, with 9 bases between them. Germline V gives CDR1 MNHEY, CDR2 SMNVEV (reference sequence). The CDR3: CASSFNQAYGYTF. The CDR3 DNA reads TGTGCCAGCAGTTTTAATCAGGCCTATGGCTACACCTTC.

This sequence joins TRBV28 and TRBJ1-1, with D possibly TRBD1 on 6 matching bases. The CDR3 has 14 amino acids. The germline V gene encodes CDR1 MDHEN and CDR2 SYDVKM. V dropped 10 bases and J dropped 3 bases, with 18 bases sitting between them. DNA for the CDR3: TGTGCCATCGGGTCCGGGGGGCCCGACACTGAAGCTTTCTTT. Its protein is CAIGSGGPDTEAFF. Filled out from reference TRBV28 and TRBJ1-1, the complete variable domain reads DVKVTQSSRYLVKRTGEKVFLECVQDMDHENMFWYRQDPGLGLRLIYFSYDVKMKEKGDIPEGYSVSREKKERFSLILESASTNQTSMYLCAIGSGGPDTEAFFGQGTRLTVV.

This sequence joins TRBV6-5 and TRBJ2-7; 7 bases agree with TRBD1. The ends lost 4 bases at V and 0 bases at J; junction bases unmatched: 9. The CDR3 length is 16 residues. Germline V lookup: CDR1 MNHEY, CDR2 SVGAGI. CDR3 sequence: CASSSPSGQFSYEQYF. DNA for the CDR3: TGTGCCAGCAGTTCTCCTTCGGGACAGTTCTCCTACGAGCAGTACTTC.

This chain links TRBV29-1 with TRBJ2-1, with 9 nucleotides matching TRBD1. CDR1 is SQVTM, CDR2 ANQGSEA, per germline. J was trimmed by 7 bases and V by 7 bases; bases with no gene match: 8. The CDR3 covers 13 residues. CDR3 sequence reads: CSAGQGPTNEQFF. The CDR3 DNA reads TGCAGCGCCGGACAGGGGCCAACTAATGAGCAGTTCTTC.

V is TRBV27 and J is TRBJ2-3, with 12 positions matching TRBD1. J gave up 2 bases and V 5 bases, and 2 bases lay outside the gene matches. Germline V gene sequence: CDR1 MNHEY, CDR2 SMNVEV (reference sequence). The CDR3 length is 15 residues. The DNA for the CDR3 is TGTGCCAGCAGTCTGGGACAGGGGGCCACAGATACGCAGTATTTT. Encoded protein: CASSLGQGATDTQYF.

This sequence joins TRBV20-1 and TRBJ1-2, with D unresolved. The CDR3 consists of 8 residues. The germline V gene has CDR1 DFQATT and CDR2 SNEGSKA (reference sequence). This CDR3 is CSLSGYTF. In DNA, the CDR3 is TGCAGCCTTTCTGGCTACACCTTC.

This chain connects TRBV9 to TRBJ1-4; the D gene is possibly TRBD1 (6 bases). Germline V gives CDR1 SGDLS, CDR2 YYNGEE. The CDR3 covers 15 residues. The V gene lost 4 bases and the J gene lost 0 bases, with 10 bases spanning the gap. The CDR3 here is CASSSRGTTNEKLFF. For the CDR3, the DNA is TGTGCCAGCAGCTCCAGGGGAACAACTAATGAAAAACTGTTTTTT.

This CDR3 reads CASRTRQGNYQPQHF. The CDR3 DNA follows: TGTGCCAGCAGAACCAGACAGGGTAACTATCAGCCCCAGCATTTT. The V call is TRBV6-1, the J call TRBJ1-5; 7 nucleotides match TRBD1. Unmatched junction bases numbered 10, after V lost 6 bases and J lost 5 bases. The CDR3 loop spans 15 amino acids. Per germline, CDR1 MNHNS and CDR2 SASEGT.

The V and J genes are TRBV11-2 and TRBJ1-1; D unresolved. CDR1 and CDR2 from the germline V gene are SGHAT and FQNNGV. The V gene lost 1 base and the J gene lost 10 bases, with 16 bases spanning the gap. This CDR3 is 14 amino acids long. The CDR3 DNA reads TGTGCCAGCAGCTTAGGGAGTGCGTTAGACGGAGCTTTCTTT. This sequence encodes CASSLGSALDGAFF.

The CDR3 nucleotides read TGTGCCAGCAGCTTGGGAGGGAACACTGAAGCTTTCTTT. Amino acid sequence: CASSLGGNTEAFF. V is TRBV5-6 and J is TRBJ1-1; D remains unclear. Trimming shortened V by 0 bases and J by 1 base, and 4 bases separated the two germline ends. This CDR3 is built from 13 residues. The germline gives CDR1 SGHDT, CDR2 YYEEEE.

The chain links TRBV27 to TRBJ2-7; weak D call: TRBD2 (5 bases). The CDR3 runs to 15 residues. Trimming shortened V by 0 bases and J by 0 bases, and 9 bases separated the two germline ends. Germline values: CDR1 MNHEY, CDR2 SMNVEV (reference sequence). The CDR3 DNA reads TGTGCCAGCAGTTTATCCTTGGGGAGCTCCTACGAGCAGTACTTC. It is translated as CASSLSLGSSYEQYF.

V is TRBV5-1 and J is TRBJ2-3, with D possibly TRBD1 on 6 matching bases. The CDR3 length is 15 residues. CDR1 and CDR2 from the germline V gene are SGHRS and YFSETQ. The V end was cut by 4 bases, the J end by 2 bases, with 14 bases between. DNA of the CDR3: TGCGCCAGCAGCCTGACAGGAGGTAACACAGATACGCAGTATTTT. Protein sequence: CASSLTGGNTDTQYF.

V usage is TRBV4-2 and J usage is TRBJ2-2; 8 bases map to TRBD2. Germline V CDR1 and CDR2: LGHNA, YNFKEQ. Germline trimming cut 1 base from V and 0 bases from J; bases unmatched to any gene: 10. This CDR3 contains 19 residues. CDR3 region: CASSQGQAGDFANTGELFF. The DNA of the CDR3 is TGTGCCAGCAGCCAAGGCCAAGCGGGAGACTTCGCGAACACCGGGGAGCTGTTTTTT.